The 7 T cell receptor beta chains presented below share a single source sample, sequenced in a study of shared clonotypes between healthy human individuals. Measured with immunoSEQ multiplex PCR; TCRdb has only the in-frame clones, and not every one. The profile shows around 700,000 clones, 55% to 75% of them singletons. The sample comprised memory CD4+ T cells sorted from blood. Noted subset: CD45RA-negative fraction. The receptor source for this set is a woman between 25 and 40 years old in good health.

The rearrangement links TRBV11-2 to TRBJ2-3, with D unclear. With 0 bases removed from V and 0 bases from J, the gap between germline ends came to 10 bases. The CDR3 sequence is 16 residues long. Germline V gene lookup returns CDR1 SGHAT and CDR2 FQNNGV. CDR3 region: CASSLESSLSTDTQYF. For the CDR3, the DNA is TGTGCCAGCAGCTTAGAGAGTAGTTTAAGCACAGATACGCAGTATTTT.

This CDR3 reads CASSYKGQGDNTIYF. Written as DNA, the CDR3 is TGTGCCAGCAGTTACAAGGGACAGGGGGACAACACCATATATTTT. The genes are TRBV6-6 and TRBJ1-3, with 11 nucleotides matching TRBD1. With 2 bases clipped from V and 7 bases from J, the junction kept 4 bases outside the gene matches. Germline V gene sequence: CDR1 MNHNY, CDR2 SVGAGI (reference sequence). The CDR3 length is 15 residues.

J is TRBJ2-5 and V is TRBV11-3, with 8 bases identical to TRBD2. V shed 1 base and J 5 bases; nucleotides not matched to a gene: 12. Germline V gene lookup returns CDR1 SGHNT and CDR2 YENEEA. This CDR3 is built from 17 residues. CDR3 sequence reads: CASSLGLQSGSAETQYF. CDR3 bases: TGTGCCAGCAGCTTAGGCCTACAGAGCGGGAGTGCTGAGACCCAGTACTTC.

J is TRBJ1-1 and V is TRBV28, with D perhaps TRBD1 (6 bases). The CDR3 consists of 16 residues. Looked up from germline, CDR1 is MDHEN and CDR2 is SYDVKM. V lost 1 base, J lost 1 base, and 13 bases lay in between. For the CDR3, the DNA is TGTGCCAGCAGTTTATTTGACCAGGGGACGAACACTGAAGCTTTCTTT. Amino acids: CASSLFDQGTNTEAFF.

In this sample, this clone turned up once. The rearrangement links TRBV7-2 to TRBJ2-2; D is ambiguous. Germline V gene lookup returns CDR1 SGHTA and CDR2 FQGNSA. The CDR3 sequence is 13 residues long. With 3 bases removed from V and 7 bases from J, the gap between germline ends came to 9 bases. The CDR3 region has the DNA TGTGCCAGCAGCTTCACGATGTACGGGGAGCTGTTTTTT. Its translation: CASSFTMYGELFF.

The sample holds one count of this clone. This chain joins TRBV2 and TRBJ2-7, with 7 bases matching TRBD1. Trimming took 4 bases from V and 4 from J; bases not matched to a gene: 4. The CDR3 is made up of 13 amino acids. Germline V gene sequence: CDR1 SNHLY, CDR2 FYNNEI. The CDR3 is CASSGQGGYEQYF. CDR3 DNA: TGTGCCAGCAGTGGACAGGGTGGGTACGAGCAGTACTTC.

This CDR3 reads CASIKQPQHF. CDR3 coding DNA: TGTGCCAGCATCAAGCAGCCCCAGCATTTT. V is TRBV12-1 and J is TRBJ1-5. TRBV12-1 is given as a pseudogene. The CDR3 covers 10 residues.